These 24 T cell receptor beta chains originate from one sample sequenced in a study of shared clonotypes between healthy human individuals. Generated by immunoSEQ multiplex PCR, the TCRdb table keeps only in-frame clones and is missing some. This table holds 2 million to 3 million clones, approximately 93% found once. Sequenced input: naive CD4+ T cells from PBMCs. Subset defined: CD45RA+ positively selected. The receptors derive from a man aged 18 to 29 in good health. Some clones in this sample may be carry-over from other donors' samples.

The chain is built from TRBV28 and TRBJ1-2; TRBD1 is a possible D gene (5 bases). The ends were cut back, 3 bases at V and 5 bases at J, with 13 bases in the middle. CDR1 and CDR2 from the germline V gene are MDHEN and SYDVKM. The CDR3 covers 14 residues. The CDR3 nucleotides read TGTGCCAGCAGTTTGGGGCAGCGGGTTTATGGCTACACCTTC. Protein sequence: CASSLGQRVYGYTF.

The gene calls are TRBV9 and TRBJ2-5; 7 bases are a match to TRBD1. V lost 0 bases to trimming and J lost 2 bases; unmatched junction nucleotides: 4. This CDR3 comprises 15 residues. Germline loops: CDR1 SGDLS, CDR2 YYNGEE. The chain's CDR3 is CASSVAPGGQETQYF. The DNA of the CDR3 is TGTGCCAGCAGCGTAGCTCCAGGGGGACAAGAGACCCAGTACTTC.

The rearrangement uses TRBV9 and TRBJ2-7; D is unresolved. Germline V CDR1 and CDR2: SGDLS, YYNGEE. Deletions cut 4 bases from V and 0 bases from J, with 14 bases between. The CDR3 extends over 15 amino acids. CDR3 nucleotides: TGTGCCAGCAGCCCCGCCGGCTCTCGCTCCTACGAGCAGTACTTC. Amino acids: CASSPAGSRSYEQYF.

V usage is TRBV28 and J usage is TRBJ1-5; D perhaps matches TRBD1 (5 bases). With 4 bases removed from V and 5 bases from J, the gap between germline ends came to 9 bases. This CDR3 comprises 13 residues. Germline CDR1 and CDR2: MDHEN and SYDVKM. For the CDR3, the DNA is TGTGCCAGCAGTTGGGGGGGGGATCAGCCCCAGCATTTT. Protein product: CASSWGGDQPQHF.

Points on this clone: The sample contains more than one DNA sequence encoding this CDR3. The genes are TRBV9 and TRBJ1-2, with a tentative D call TRBD1 (5 bases). Trimming stripped 2 bases from V and 2 bases from J, with 7 bases between. Germline values: CDR1 SGDLS, CDR2 YYNGEE. The CDR3 covers 13 residues. Here the CDR3 reads CASSVDRNYGYTF. In nucleotides, the CDR3 is TGTGCCAGCAGCGTTGACAGAAACTATGGCTACACCTTC.

The rearrangement links TRBV27 to TRBJ2-3; 11 nucleotides match TRBD2. The germline V gene has CDR1 MNHEY and CDR2 SMNVEV (reference sequence). This CDR3 contains 20 residues. The trim removed 3 bases at V and 5 bases at J, leaving 19 bases unmatched. For the CDR3, the DNA is TGTGCCAGCAGTTTCACGCCGGGACTAGCGGCCGTAACACTGGAAGATACGCAGTATTTT. This encodes CASSFTPGLAAVTLEDTQYF.

The chain joins TRBV28 to TRBJ1-1, with D maybe TRBD1 (5 bases). Germline CDR1 MDHEN, CDR2 SYDVKM. The CDR3 sequence is 13 residues long. V lost 7 bases and J lost 5, with 14 bases in between. The CDR3 region has the DNA TGTGCCAGCAATTGGGGGGGTGGTACTGAAGCTTTCTTT. Protein sequence: CASNWGGGTEAFF.

The chain joins TRBV19 to TRBJ1-1; 8 nucleotides line up with TRBD1. Per the germline V gene, CDR1 is LNHDA and CDR2 is SQIVND (reference sequence). V was clipped by 5 bases and J by 4 bases; unmatched bases: 9. The CDR3 is made up of 15 amino acids. The CDR3: CASSPTGGGGTEAFF. DNA of the CDR3: TGTGCCAGTAGTCCCACAGGGGGGGGTGGCACTGAAGCTTTCTTT.

The chain carries TRBV7-9 and TRBJ1-1; TRBD1 is a possible D gene (5 bases). Germline V gives CDR1 SEHNR, CDR2 FQNEAQ (reference sequence). The CDR3 contains 17 residues. Trimming cost V 2 bases and J 0 bases, with 16 bases left between them. CDR3 sequence reads: CASSLIQGWGLNTEAFF. CDR3 DNA sequence: TGTGCCAGCAGCTTAATTCAGGGATGGGGGTTGAACACTGAAGCTTTCTTT.

The chain couples TRBV9 to TRBJ2-1, with 11 bases matching TRBD1. The V gene's germline CDR1 is SGDLS and CDR2 YYNGEE. Unmatched junction bases numbered 10, after V lost 2 bases and J lost 0 bases. The CDR3 has 19 residues. The CDR3 is CASSVGTGGRLSSYNEQFF. The CDR3 DNA reads TGTGCCAGCAGCGTCGGGACAGGGGGTAGATTAAGCTCCTACAATGAGCAGTTCTTC.

J is TRBJ1-2 and V is TRBV29-1; possible D gene TRBD1, 5 bases. Trimming removed 3 bases from V and 9 bases from J, with 11 bases in between. Germline CDR1 is SQVTM and CDR2 is ANQGSEA. The CDR3 runs 11 residues. CDR3 sequence: CSVDPGLSYTF. In DNA form, the CDR3 reads TGCAGCGTTGACCCAGGGCTTAGCTACACCTTC.

The chain joins TRBV5-1 to TRBJ2-5; a weak D match, TRBD1 (6 bases). V dropped 5 bases and J dropped 4 bases, with 15 bases sitting between them. The CDR3 extends over 14 amino acids. Germline V gene data show CDR1 as SGHRS and CDR2 as YFSETQ. CDR3 in amino acids: CASRSRVGGETQYF. Written as DNA, the CDR3 is TGCGCCAGCAGGAGCAGGGTAGGGGGAGAGACCCAGTACTTC.

The chain uses TRBV6-5 and TRBJ2-7, with 8 bases that match TRBD2. Germline trimming cut 8 bases from V and 0 bases from J; bases unmatched to any gene: 6. The CDR3 sequence is 14 residues long. Germline assignment: CDR1 MNHEY and CDR2 SVGAGI. The CDR3 loop is CASRKSGSSYEQYF. CDR3 DNA: TGTGCCAGCCGAAAAAGCGGGAGCTCCTACGAGCAGTACTTC.

The rearrangement links TRBV28 to TRBJ2-7; 7 bases fit TRBD1. This CDR3 is built from 14 residues. Germline trimming cut 4 bases from V and 0 bases from J; bases unmatched to any gene: 3. From germline, CDR1 is MDHEN and CDR2 SYDVKM. This chain's CDR3 is CASSSRDSSYEQYF. The CDR3 DNA reads as TGTGCCAGCAGTTCCCGGGACAGCTCCTACGAGCAGTACTTC.

The rearrangement joins TRBV2 to TRBJ1-1, with TRBD1 matching over 10 bases. This CDR3 is 14 amino acids long. From germline, CDR1 is SNHLY and CDR2 FYNNEI. Trimming removed 8 bases from V and 1 base from J; junction bases left unmatched: 4. The CDR3 DNA reads as TGTGCCAGCGGTAGGGACAGGGGGAACACTGAAGCTTTCTTT. Residues: CASGRDRGNTEAFF.

V gene TRBV5-1 combines with J gene TRBJ2-1; TRBD2 aligns across 11 bases. Germline trimming cut 4 bases from V and 7 bases from J; bases unmatched to any gene: 10. Germline V lookup: CDR1 SGHRS, CDR2 YFSETQ. This CDR3 has 16 residues. CDR3 loop: CASSPLTSGSANEQFF. Here the CDR3 DNA reads TGCGCCAGCAGCCCCCTTACTAGCGGGAGCGCAAATGAGCAGTTCTTC.

V and J are TRBV7-2 and TRBJ2-2; a weak D match, TRBD2 (6 bases). Trimming shortened V by 1 base and J by 1 base, and 10 bases separated the two germline ends. The CDR3 is 16 residues long. Germline V gene lookup returns CDR1 SGHTA and CDR2 FQGNSA. In nucleotides, the CDR3 is TGTGCCAGCAGCTTAGTCGGGGGAAGGAACACCGGGGAGCTGTTTTTT. Encoded protein: CASSLVGGRNTGELFF. The full variable domain, completed using reference TRBV7-2 and TRBJ2-2, is GAGVSQSPSNKVTEKGKDVELRCDPISGHTALYWYRQSLGQGLEFLIYFQGNSAPDKSGLPSDRFSAERTGGSVSTLTIQRTQQEDSAVYLCASSLVGGRNTGELFFGEGSRLTVL.

V usage is TRBV5-1 and J usage is TRBJ2-2; 8 bases match TRBD2. The junction had 9 bases not matched to a gene; V was cut back by 2 bases and J by 3 bases. The CDR3 is 17 amino acids. CDR1 SGHRS and CDR2 YFSETQ come from the germline V gene. The DNA for the CDR3 is TGCGCCAGCAGCTTCAAACTCGGCGGGAGGTACACCGGGGAGCTGTTTTTT. Translated: CASSFKLGGRYTGELFF.

The chain employs TRBV28 and TRBJ1-4; D unresolved. Looked up from germline, CDR1 is MDHEN and CDR2 is SYDVKM. V dropped 5 bases and J dropped 0 bases, with 10 bases sitting between them. This CDR3 contains 15 residues. CDR3 coding DNA: TGTGCCAGCAGTCTTTTAATCGCAACTAATGAAAAACTGTTTTTT. Amino acid sequence: CASSLLIATNEKLFF. Full variable domain (rest looked up from reference TRBV28 and TRBJ1-4): DVKVTQSSRYLVKRTGEKVFLECVQDMDHENMFWYRQDPGLGLRLIYFSYDVKMKEKGDIPEGYSVSREKKERFSLILESASTNQTSMYLCASSLLIATNEKLFFGSGTQLSVL.

The chain has TRBV19 and TRBJ2-1; possible D gene TRBD1, 5 bases. CDR3 length: 13 amino acids. Germline V lookup: CDR1 LNHDA, CDR2 SQIVND (reference sequence). Trimming cost V 3 bases and J 5 bases, with 8 bases left between them. The CDR3 DNA reads as TGTGCCAGTAGTATCCAGGGAAACAATGAGCAGTTCTTC. Residues: CASSIQGNNEQFF.

The rearrangement uses TRBV6-1 and TRBJ2-1; D may match TRBD1 or TRBD2 (6 bases each). The CDR3 loop spans 15 amino acids. Trimming left V 7 bases short and J 4 bases short, with 17 bases between. CDR1 and CDR2 (germline): MNHNS, SASEGT. DNA for the CDR3: TGTGCCAGCATCGGGGGACATATCCATTACAATGAGCAGTTCTTC. Protein sequence: CASIGGHIHYNEQFF.

This sequence joins TRBV18 and TRBJ2-7; 10 bases are shared with TRBD1. Germline V lookup: CDR1 KGHSH, CDR2 LQKENI. This CDR3 has 16 amino acids. V shed 3 bases and J 3 bases; nucleotides not matched to a gene: 8. In nucleotides, the CDR3 is TGTGCCAGCTCACCTAACCCGGGACAGGGGCGCTACGAGCAGTACTTC. Translated, it gives CASSPNPGQGRYEQYF. The full variable domain, with the rest looked up from reference TRBV18 and TRBJ2-7, is NAGVMQNPRHLVRRRGQEARLRCSPMKGHSHVYWYRQLPEEGLKFMVYLQKENIIDESGMPKERFSAEFPKEGPSILRIQQVVRGDSAAYFCASSPNPGQGRYEQYFGPGTRLTVT.

This clone was recorded only once. V and J are TRBV5-1 and TRBJ1-2; D unresolved. CDR1 is SGHRS and CDR2 is YFSETQ in the germline V gene. With 0 bases removed from V and 8 bases from J, the gap between germline ends came to 11 bases. The CDR3 is 13 amino acids. The CDR3 coding sequence is TGCGCCAGCAGCTTGGCATCAGGAGGGGGCTACACCTTC. Protein: CASSLASGGGYTF.

The chain couples TRBV6-1 to TRBJ2-3, with 9 bases matching TRBD2. This CDR3 region has 17 residues. In germline, CDR1 is MNHNS, CDR2 SASEGT. Trimming cost V 3 bases and J 2 bases; bases outside gene matches: 9. CDR3 residues: CASSDPGLARYTDTQYF. The CDR3 DNA follows: TGTGCCAGCAGTGACCCCGGACTAGCGAGATACACAGATACGCAGTATTTT.